The rows below give T cell receptor beta chains drawn from one sample of a study of T-cell reconstitution after alpha-beta-depleted transplantation in children. TCRdb ran MiXCR on the PCR reads and lists one entry per CDR3 protein. The sample includes around 420,000 distinct CDR3 sequences, roughly 15% of them seen just once. The sample in question was PBMCs, mostly from graft donor cells, obtained 360 days after TCRalphabeta/CD19-depleted stem cell transplant. These receptors were obtained from a boy younger than two who had a stem cell transplant for Wiskott-Aldrich syndrome, so the T cells may come from the graft donor. The CDR3 runs from the conserved cysteine through the conserved F or W. Fields, in order: clone size, J gene, D gene, V gene, CDR3 protein, CDR3 DNA. A D gene is named only where the DNA matches it firmly. Expanded clones get a size class; other rows say once, few or many, or leave the size out.

NA TRBJ2-7 TRBD2 TRBV29-1 CSVGGLAGPRYEQYF TGCAGCGTTGGGGGCCTAGCGGGACCGCGCTACGAGCAGTACTTC
many TRBJ1-6 NA TRBV12-3/TRBV12-4 CASSLFGGSPLHF TGTGCCAGCAGTTTATTCGGTGGGTCACCCCTCCACTTT
few TRBJ2-1 NA TRBV12-3/TRBV12-4 CASSLYPGKNEQFF TGTGCCAGCAGTTTGTATCCAGGGAAGAATGAGCAGTTCTTC
NA TRBJ1-6 NA TRBV11-2 CASSPTGLNSPLHF TGTGCCAGCAGCCCGACCGGGTTAAATTCACCCCTCCACTTT
few TRBJ2-7 TRBD2 TRBV7-2 CASSLGGGYSYEQYF TGTGCCAGCAGCTTAGGGGGAGGGTACTCCTACGAGCAGTACTTC
NA TRBJ1-1 NA TRBV21-1 CASSPRDRAGSTEAFF TGTGCCAGCAGCCCCCGGGACAGAGCTGGTTCCACTGAAGCTTTCTTT
NA TRBJ2-5 NA TRBV4-3 CASSQELVPSQETQYF TGCGCCAGCAGCCAAGAGTTGGTCCCTTCCCAAGAGACCCAGTACTTC
few TRBJ2-7 NA TRBV5-1 CASSYRVGYEQYF TGCGCCAGCAGCTACAGGGTCGGCTACGAGCAGTACTTC
NA TRBJ2-1 NA TRBV20-1 CSARNPGYNEQFF TGCAGTGCTAGAAATCCAGGGTATAATGAGCAGTTCTTC
few TRBJ1-3 NA TRBV5-1 CASSFGQPGNTIYF TGCGCCAGCAGCTTTGGACAGCCTGGAAACACCATATATTTT
NA TRBJ2-5 TRBD2 TRBV4-3 CASSQEPLAGETQYF TGCGCCAGCAGCCAAGAACCCCTAGCGGGAGAGACCCAGTACTTC
many TRBJ2-1 NA TRBV5-1 CASSFSGWAYNEQFF TGCGCCAGCAGCTTTTCTGGGTGGGCCTACAATGAGCAGTTCTTC
NA TRBJ2-1 TRBD2 TRBV20-1 CSAERDRYNEQFF TGCAGTGCCGAGCGGGATAGGTACAATGAGCAGTTCTTC
few TRBJ1-4 TRBD1 TRBV20-1 CSATEAGGNEKLFF TGCAGTGCAACAGAGGCAGGGGGAAATGAAAAACTGTTTTTT
NA TRBJ1-2 NA TRBV10-3 CAISAIFLGDYGYTF TGTGCCATCAGCGCGATTTTTTTGGGGGACTATGGCTACACCTTC
few TRBJ1-3 TRBD1 TRBV4-1 CASSQGLRGPRGNTIYF TGCGCCAGCAGCCAAGGACTCAGGGGGCCACGGGGAAACACCATATATTTT
NA TRBJ2-3 TRBD1 TRBV12-3/TRBV12-4 CASTKDRVFTDTQYF TGTGCCAGCACCAAGGACAGGGTGTTCACAGATACGCAGTATTTT
few TRBJ2-2 TRBD1 TRBV20-1 CSARHPLQGDTGELFF TGCAGTGCCCGCCATCCCCTACAGGGGGACACCGGGGAGCTGTTTTTT
NA TRBJ2-5 NA TRBV9 CASSVSQRETQYF TGTGCCAGCAGCGTATCGCAGCGAGAGACCCAGTACTTC
few TRBJ2-3 TRBD1 TRBV4-3 CASGRDRGSTDTQYF TGCGCCAGCGGCCGGGACAGGGGGAGCACAGATACGCAGTATTTT
few TRBJ1-5 NA TRBV6-2/TRBV6-3 CASSYRNQPQHF TGTGCCAGCAGCTACAGGAATCAGCCCCAGCATTTT
NA TRBJ2-7 NA TRBV20-1 CSASYFSSYEQYF TGCAGTGCTAGTTACTTTAGCTCCTACGAGCAGTACTTC
NA TRBJ2-7 TRBD1 TRBV27 CASMRRDRGREQYF TGTGCCAGCATGCGACGGGACAGGGGGCGCGAGCAGTACTTC
NA TRBJ2-3 NA TRBV12-3/TRBV12-4 CASSPQGKIGTDTQYF TGTGCCAGCAGTCCTCAGGGGAAGATTGGCACAGATACGCAGTATTTT
NA TRBJ1-5 NA TRBV9 CASSVEGGQPQHF TGTGCCAGCAGCGTAGAGGGAGGTCAGCCCCAGCATTTT
NA TRBJ2-7 NA TRBV10-3 CAISDTVEEQGKTYEQYF TGTGCCATCAGTGATACCGTAGAAGAACAGGGTAAAACCTACGAGCAGTACTTC
few TRBJ1-5 NA TRBV7-9 CASTRGNQPQHF TGTGCCAGCACGAGGGGGAATCAGCCCCAGCATTTT
NA TRBJ2-5 TRBD2 TRBV7-9 CASSLKGLSLQETQYF TGTGCCAGCAGCTTAAAGGGACTAAGCCTTCAAGAGACCCAGTACTTC